This T cell receptor (beta chain) was identified in a study of T cell changes during pregnancy in multiple sclerosis. Repertoires were generated with immunoSEQ multiplex PCR, while TCRdb's copy carries only in-frame clones and drops some. The sample lists 35,000 to 55,000 clones, 90% occurring once. The V and J ends lost 6 bases and 5 bases, in that order; junction bases with no gene match: 6. The CDR3 spans 14 residues. The V gene's germline CDR1 is MNHEY and CDR2 SMNVEV (reference sequence). Sequencing used CD4+ T cells from peripheral blood mononuclear cells, obtained before pregnancy. The V call is TRBV27, the J call TRBJ2-4, with 8 bases lining up with TRBD1. The receptor was derived from a female donor with multiple sclerosis, enrolled in a pregnancy study. CDR3 coding DNA: TGTGCCAGCAGACCCTCGACAGGGGAAAACATTCAGTACTTC. As protein: CASRPSTGENIQYF.